This T cell receptor beta chain derives from a study of blood T cells in healthy people across ages. Study-wide findings and caveats: Changes seen in expanded clonotypes were possibly confounded by donor CMV status left unknown. A strong correlation was seen between TCR beta diversity and naive T cell percentage. The diversity estimates, figures obtained from one million T cells, were considered underestimates.

The germline CDR1 and CDR2 sequences are SGHVS and FNYEAQ. V lost 1 base to trimming and J lost 4 bases, with 14 bases between them. The CDR3 contains 16 residues. There are a few counts of this clonotype. What it recognizes is unknown. A sample-barcoded 5' primer and a J-beta primer mix were used in a second PCR of about 7 to 12 cycles. Template switching added a 12-random-nucleotide identifier to every cDNA molecule. TCRdb called the 5' RACE reads again in MiXCR, with one record for every CDR3 protein. The sample consists of roughly 1,100,000 distinct CDR3 sequences, under 30% of them appearing once. The sample also formed part of further work on T cells of mothers and their children.

This receptor was identified in a girl aged 2-10 years in good health. Sequencing was performed on blood. The J gene is TRBJ2-1, the V gene TRBV7-6; D could derive from TRBD1 or TRBD2 (5 bases each). CDR3 sequence (DNA): TGTGCCAGCAGCTTAGACCGGGACCCCACATACAATGAGCAGTTCTTC. This codes for CASSLDRDPTYNEQFF.